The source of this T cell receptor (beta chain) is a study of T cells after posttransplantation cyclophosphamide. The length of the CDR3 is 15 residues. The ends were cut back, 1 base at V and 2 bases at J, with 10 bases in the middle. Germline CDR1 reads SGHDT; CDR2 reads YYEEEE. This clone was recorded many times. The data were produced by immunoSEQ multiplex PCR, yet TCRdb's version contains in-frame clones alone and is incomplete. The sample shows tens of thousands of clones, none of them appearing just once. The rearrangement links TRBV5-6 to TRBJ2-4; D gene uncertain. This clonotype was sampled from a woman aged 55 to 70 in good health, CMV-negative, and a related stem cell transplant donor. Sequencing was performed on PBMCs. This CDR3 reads CASSLPGSSKNIQYF. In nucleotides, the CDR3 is TGTGCCAGCAGCTTGCCCGGGTCCTCCAAAAACATTCAGTACTTC.